This T cell receptor beta chain was obtained from a study of T cell clonality in common variable immunodeficiency. Study-wide findings and caveats: Reportedly, TCR beta sequences from common variable immunodeficiency showed fewer deletions and N-nucleotide insertions. CVID subjects shared fewer TCRbeta clones than healthy controls did.

This clone turned up a few times. Its antigen is not known. The missing CDR3 end, 3 residues past where the read stops, is filled in from the germline J gene. Trimming removed 4 bases from V and 2 bases from J; junction bases left unmatched: 10. Per germline, CDR1 MNHNS and CDR2 SASEGT. This CDR3 comprises 16 residues. Measured with immunoSEQ multiplex PCR; TCRdb has only the in-frame clones, and not every one. The record shows 15,000 to 20,000 clones for this sample, with no singletons present. The origin of this receptor is a human donor with common variable immunodeficiency. The rearrangement links TRBV6-1 to TRBJ1-1; TRBD1 agrees at 7 bases. Sequenced sample: peripheral blood mononuclear cells. The CDR3 loop reads CASSALPRQGNTEAFF. CDR3 DNA, as far as it was read: TGTGCCAGCAGTGCTCTTCCGAGACAGGGTAACACTGAA.